The entry below gives a single T cell receptor beta chain sequence along with its context. What it recognizes is unknown. Assay used: immunoSEQ multiplex PCR; TCRdb lists only in-frame clones, some missing. The table includes a few hundred thousand clones, 70% to 90% detected once. Germline loops: CDR1 SGHRS, CDR2 YFSETQ. The CDR3 sequence is 14 residues long. Trimming cost V 4 bases and J 3 bases; bases outside gene matches: 4. This entry belongs to a study of cytomegalovirus exposure and HLA in healthy donors. Study-level background: Both the 120 validation repertoires and the approximately 620 first-cohort repertoires used the same platform, as reported by a later analysis. Study conclusions and caveats: Researchers reported that a few CMV-associated chains were confirmed in vitro as CMV antigen-specific. While the bulk of TCR sequences proved rare, some public TCRs turned up in many donors.

A roughly 130-subject validation cohort, separate from the approximately 690-subject first cohort, supplied the donors. This chain links TRBV5-1 with TRBJ2-1; 7 bases are a match to TRBD2. The source is a young woman in good health and CMV-seronegative. Source material: PBMCs. The CDR3 nucleotides read TGCGCCAGCAGCGCCAGGGACTACTACAATGAGCAGTTCTTC. As protein: CASSARDYYNEQFF.